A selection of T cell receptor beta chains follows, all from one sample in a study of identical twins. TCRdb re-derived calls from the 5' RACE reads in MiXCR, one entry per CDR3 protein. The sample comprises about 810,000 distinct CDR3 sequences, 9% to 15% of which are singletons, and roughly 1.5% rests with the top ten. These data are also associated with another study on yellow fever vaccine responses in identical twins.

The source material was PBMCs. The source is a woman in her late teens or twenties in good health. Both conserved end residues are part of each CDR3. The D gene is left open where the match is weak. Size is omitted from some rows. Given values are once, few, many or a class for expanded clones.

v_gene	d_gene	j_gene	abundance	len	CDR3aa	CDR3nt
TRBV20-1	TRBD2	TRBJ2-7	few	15	CSASAPSGSGYEQYF	TGCAGTGCTTCGGCCCCTAGCGGGAGTGGGTACGAGCAGTACTTC
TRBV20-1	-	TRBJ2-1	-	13	CSARPGVANEQFF	TGCAGTGCTAGGCCCGGAGTAGCTAATGAGCAGTTCTTC
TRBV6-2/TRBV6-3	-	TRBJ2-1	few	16	CASSSGHLTSYNEQFF	TGTGCCAGCAGTTCGGGACACCTAACCTCCTACAATGAGCAGTTCTTC
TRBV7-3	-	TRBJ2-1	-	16	CASSFRRETGYNEQFF	TGTGCCAGCAGCTTTCGGCGGGAGACAGGGTACAATGAGCAGTTCTTC
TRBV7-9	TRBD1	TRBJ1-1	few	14	CASSGEDRRRGAFF	TGTGCCAGCAGCGGAGAGGACAGGCGACGAGGAGCTTTCTTT
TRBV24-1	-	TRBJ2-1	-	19	CATSDFTDGQGNHYNEQFF	TGTGCCACCAGTGATTTTACCGATGGGCAGGGCAACCACTACAATGAGCAGTTCTTC
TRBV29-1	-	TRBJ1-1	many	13	CSVVRPLNTEAFF	TGCAGCGTTGTAAGGCCCCTGAACACTGAAGCTTTCTTT
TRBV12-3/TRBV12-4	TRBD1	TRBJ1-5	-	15	CASSLYGTVNQPQHF	TGTGCCAGCAGCCTTTACGGGACAGTGAATCAGCCCCAGCATTTT
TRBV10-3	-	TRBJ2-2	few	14	CATLPQGYTGELFF	TGTGCCACCCTCCCTCAGGGTTACACCGGGGAGCTGTTTTTT
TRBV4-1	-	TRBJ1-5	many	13	CASSQERDQPQHF	TGCGCCAGCAGCCAAGAGAGGGATCAGCCCCAGCATTTT
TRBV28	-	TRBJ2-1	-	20	CASVNRDKDRRSYSYNEQFF	TGTGCCAGCGTAAACCGGGACAAGGACCGAAGAAGCTACTCCTACAATGAGCAGTTCTTC
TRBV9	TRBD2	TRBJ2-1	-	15	CASSVGIAGQSEQFF	TGTGCCAGCAGCGTAGGAATAGCGGGACAAAGTGAGCAGTTCTTC
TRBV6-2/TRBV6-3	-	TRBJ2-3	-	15	CASSYWLGTTDTQYF	TGTGCCAGCAGTTACTGGTTGGGTACCACAGATACGCAGTATTTT
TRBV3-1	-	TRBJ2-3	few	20	CASSQETGQGTPRFTDTQYF	TGTGCCAGCAGCCAAGAAACAGGGCAGGGCACTCCCCGGTTCACAGATACGCAGTATTTT
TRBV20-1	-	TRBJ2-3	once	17	CSALTLASGPITDTQYF	TGCAGTGCTTTAACACTGGCCTCTGGGCCCATCACAGATACGCAGTATTTT
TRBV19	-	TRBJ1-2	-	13	CASWGSGGYGYTF	TGTGCCAGCTGGGGGTCAGGAGGTTATGGCTACACCTTC
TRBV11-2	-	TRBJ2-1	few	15	CASSLGLGVRNEQFF	TGTGCCAGCAGCTTAGGACTAGGGGTTCGGAATGAGCAGTTCTTC
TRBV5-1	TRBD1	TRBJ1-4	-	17	CASKDEGQGLNNEKLFF	TGCGCCAGCAAGGATGAGGGACAGGGGCTAAATAATGAAAAACTGTTTTTT
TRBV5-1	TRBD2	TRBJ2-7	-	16	CASIGKGTSGSYEQYF	TGCGCCAGCATCGGAAAAGGGACTAGCGGGTCCTACGAGCAGTACTTC
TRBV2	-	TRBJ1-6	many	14	CASGPGRVNSPLHF	TGTGCCAGCGGACCGGGACGGGTTAATTCACCCCTCCACTTT
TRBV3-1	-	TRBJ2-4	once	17	CASSQAPWQAAKNIQYF	TGTGCCAGCAGCCAAGCCCCGTGGCAGGCAGCCAAAAACATTCAGTACTTC
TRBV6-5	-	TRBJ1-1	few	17	CASSYSSRAGIYTEAFF	TGTGCCAGCAGTTACTCCTCCCGGGCAGGGATATACACTGAAGCTTTCTTT
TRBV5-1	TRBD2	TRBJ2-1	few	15	CASSWLAGGSSEQFF	TGCGCCAGCAGCTGGCTAGCGGGGGGGTCGAGTGAGCAGTTCTTC
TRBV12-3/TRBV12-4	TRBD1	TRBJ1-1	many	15	CASSLPRGENTEAFF	TGTGCCAGCAGTTTACCCAGGGGGGAGAACACTGAAGCTTTCTTT
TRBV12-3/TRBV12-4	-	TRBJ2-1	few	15	CASSLPGHWDNEQFF	TGTGCCAGCAGTCTCCCGGGCCATTGGGACAATGAGCAGTTCTTC
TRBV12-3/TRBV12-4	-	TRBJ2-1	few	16	CASSPWTEGSYNEQFF	TGTGCCAGCAGTCCCTGGACAGAGGGTTCCTACAATGAGCAGTTCTTC
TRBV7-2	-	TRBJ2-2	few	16	CASNLLGPTNTGELFF	TGTGCCAGCAACCTCCTGGGACCAACAAATACCGGGGAGCTGTTTTTT
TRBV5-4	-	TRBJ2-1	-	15	CASSLRHGPYNEQFF	TGTGCCAGCAGCTTACGACATGGTCCGTACAATGAGCAGTTCTTC
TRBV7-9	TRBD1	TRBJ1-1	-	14	CASSSVTGLIKAFF	TGTGCCAGCAGCTCCGTGACAGGGTTAATCAAAGCTTTCTTT
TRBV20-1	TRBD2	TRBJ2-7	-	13	CSAPGLAFHEQYF	TGCAGTGCTCCGGGACTAGCTTTCCACGAGCAGTACTTC
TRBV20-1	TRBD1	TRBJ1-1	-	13	CSAPGTGSTEAFF	TGCAGTGCTCCCGGGACAGGAAGCACTGAAGCTTTCTTT
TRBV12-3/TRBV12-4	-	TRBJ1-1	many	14	CASRKGSQNGEAFF	TGTGCCAGCAGGAAAGGGTCTCAGAATGGTGAAGCTTTCTTT
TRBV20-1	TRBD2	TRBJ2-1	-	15	CSATLLAGNYNEQFF	TGCAGTGCTACCCTTCTAGCGGGGAATTACAATGAGCAGTTCTTC
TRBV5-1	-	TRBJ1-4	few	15	CASSLEGRLNEKLFF	TGCGCCAGCAGCTTGGAAGGCAGACTTAATGAAAAACTGTTTTTT
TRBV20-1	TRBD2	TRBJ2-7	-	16	CSAREGLAGDNYEQYF	TGCAGTGCTAGAGAGGGACTAGCGGGAGACAACTACGAGCAGTACTTC
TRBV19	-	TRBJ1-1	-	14	CASRIRDMNTEAFF	TGTGCCAGTAGGATCAGGGACATGAACACTGAAGCTTTCTTT
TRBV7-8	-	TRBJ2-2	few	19	CASSLVGPPYPGETGELFF	TGTGCCAGCAGCTTAGTAGGCCCGCCTTACCCAGGGGAGACCGGGGAGCTGTTTTTT
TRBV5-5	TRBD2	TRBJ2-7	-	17	CASSLLAGLVRGYEQYF	TGTGCCAGCAGCTTACTAGCGGGCCTAGTAAGGGGCTACGAGCAGTACTTC
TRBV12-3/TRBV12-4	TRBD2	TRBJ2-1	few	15	CASTQGSGRAREQFF	TGTGCCAGCACCCAGGGTAGCGGGAGGGCCAGGGAGCAGTTCTTC
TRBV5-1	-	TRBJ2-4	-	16	CASSLDGQGPWNIQYF	TGCGCCAGCAGCTTGGACGGCCAGGGACCGTGGAACATTCAGTACTTC
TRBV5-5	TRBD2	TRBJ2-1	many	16	CASSLWPSGGANEQFF	TGTGCCAGCAGCTTGTGGCCTAGCGGGGGGGCCAATGAGCAGTTCTTC
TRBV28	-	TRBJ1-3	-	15	CASSPTMGIGNTIYF	TGTGCCAGCAGCCCCACCATGGGGATTGGAAACACCATATATTTT
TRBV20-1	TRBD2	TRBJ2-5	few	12	CSAAGDGETQYF	TGCAGTGCCGCGGGGGACGGAGAGACCCAGTACTTC
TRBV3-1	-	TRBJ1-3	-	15	CATQRGTDSGNTIYF	TGTGCCACCCAACGGGGAACAGACTCTGGAAACACCATATATTTT
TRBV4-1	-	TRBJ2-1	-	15	CASSQDLGSSNEQFF	TGCGCCAGCAGCCAAGATTTGGGCAGCTCCAATGAGCAGTTCTTC
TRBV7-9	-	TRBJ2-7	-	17	CASSLLGPRQGGYEQYF	TGTGCCAGCAGCTTATTGGGCCCGCGGCAGGGGGGCTACGAGCAGTACTTC
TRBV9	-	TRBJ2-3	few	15	CASTVDGRSTDTQYF	TGTGCCAGCACCGTTGACGGCAGATCCACAGATACGCAGTATTTT
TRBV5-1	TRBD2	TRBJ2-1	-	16	CASSPPVGEGLDEQFF	TGCGCCAGCAGCCCGCCCGTGGGGGAGGGCCTCGATGAGCAGTTCTTC